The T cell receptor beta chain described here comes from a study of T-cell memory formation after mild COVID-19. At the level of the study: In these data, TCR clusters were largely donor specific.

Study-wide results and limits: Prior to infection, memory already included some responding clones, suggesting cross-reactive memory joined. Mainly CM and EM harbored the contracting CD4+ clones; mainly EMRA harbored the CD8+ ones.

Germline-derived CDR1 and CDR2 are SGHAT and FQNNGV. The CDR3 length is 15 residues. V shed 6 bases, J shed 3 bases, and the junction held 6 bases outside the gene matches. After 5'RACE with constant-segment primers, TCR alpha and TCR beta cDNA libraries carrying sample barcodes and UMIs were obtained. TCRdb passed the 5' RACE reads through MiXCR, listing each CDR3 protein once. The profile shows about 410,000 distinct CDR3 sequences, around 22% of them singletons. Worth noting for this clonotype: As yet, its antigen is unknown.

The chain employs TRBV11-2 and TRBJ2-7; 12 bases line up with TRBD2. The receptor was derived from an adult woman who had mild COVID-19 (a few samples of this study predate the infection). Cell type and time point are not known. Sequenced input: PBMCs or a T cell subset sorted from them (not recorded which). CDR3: CASRSLAGGLYEQYF. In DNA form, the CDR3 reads TGTGCCAGCAGGTCCCTAGCGGGGGGGCTCTACGAGCAGTACTTC. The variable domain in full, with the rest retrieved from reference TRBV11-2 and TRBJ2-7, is EAGVAQSPRYKIIEKRQSVAFWCNPISGHATLYWYQQILGQGPKLLIQFQNNGVVDDSQLPKDRFSAERLKGVDSTLKIQPAKLEDSAVYLCASRSLAGGLYEQYFGPGTRLTVT.